One sample yielded the 31 T cell receptor beta chains listed below, sequenced in a study of CD8 T cells in Susac syndrome. When the RNA was reverse transcribed, random hexamers were used with an input of 0.5 to 1 ug. One entry per CDR3 protein results from TCRdb running MiXCR on the immunoSEQ multiplex PCR reads. In the table there are 150,000 to 200,000 distinct CDR3 sequences, roughly 95% of which are singletons. Specimen: CD4+ T cells from PBMCs. The receptors originated from a human donor with multiple sclerosis.

This chain connects TRBV29-1 to TRBJ2-2; the D is unclear. CDR3 length: 11 amino acids. Trimming took off 7 bases at V and 7 bases at J, with 10 bases between the two ends. Germline V gives CDR1 SQVTM, CDR2 ANQGSEA. The CDR3 DNA follows: TGCAGCGCACGGGTGATCGGGGAGCTGTTTTTT. This sequence encodes CSARVIGELFF.

This chain joins TRBV12-3 or TRBV12-4 and TRBJ1-5; D is unclear. V lost 7 bases and J 5 bases, leaving 12 bases between the germline ends. The CDR3 is made up of 13 amino acids. The CDR3 DNA reads as TGTGCCAGCACCATGGGTCGCCATCAGCCCCAGCATTTT. Translation gives CASTMGRHQPQHF.

V gene TRBV29-1 combines with J gene TRBJ2-5; perhaps TRBD2 as D (6 bases). The CDR3 sequence is 12 residues long. CDR1 is SQVTM, CDR2 ANQGSEA, per germline. The V end was cut by 6 bases, the J end by 3 bases, with 11 bases between. CDR3 in DNA: TGCAGCGTCCTTAGCGGAGAAGAGACCCAGTACTTC. Encoded protein: CSVLSGEETQYF.

The chain recombines TRBV30 with TRBJ2-2, with D uncertain. Per germline, CDR1 GTSNPN and CDR2 SVGIG (reference sequence). V shed 0 bases and J shed 0 bases, with 8 bases lying between them. CDR3 length: 15 amino acids. The CDR3 spells CAWSVRRTNTGELFF. CDR3 coding DNA: TGTGCCTGGAGTGTGAGACGGACGAACACCGGGGAGCTGTTTTTT.

The rearrangement joins TRBV25-1 to TRBJ1-5; D unresolved. The CDR3 runs 13 residues. Germline V gene sequence: CDR1 MGHDK, CDR2 SYGVNS. Trimming stripped 3 bases from V and 5 bases from J, with 8 bases between. The CDR3 reads CASSDRDYQPQHF. The CDR3 bases are TGTGCCAGCAGTGACAGAGATTATCAGCCCCAGCATTTT.

The rearrangement uses TRBV12-3 or TRBV12-4 and TRBJ1-4; D gene ambiguous. Trimming pared 8 bases from V and 4 bases from J, leaving 17 bases between. There are 15 residues in the CDR3. CDR3 in DNA: TGTGCCAGCCGGAAGGGCCCAGGACTTAATGAAAAACTGTTTTTT. Amino acid sequence: CASRKGPGLNEKLFF.

This clonotype appeared once. This chain joins TRBV6-6 and TRBJ1-5; possible D gene TRBD1, 5 bases. The V end was cut by 6 bases, the J end by 9 bases, with 18 bases between. Germline V gives CDR1 MNHNY, CDR2 SVGAGI (reference sequence). This CDR3 spans 14 amino acids. The CDR3 protein is CASRDTRKVWPQHF. CDR3 bases: TGTGCCAGCAGGGACACCCGAAAGGTGTGGCCCCAGCATTTT.

The count of this clonotype is one. This sequence joins TRBV28 and TRBJ2-7; 13 nucleotides align to TRBD2. The CDR3 spans 15 residues. Germline V gene lookup returns CDR1 MDHEN and CDR2 SYDVKM. The V gene end was trimmed by 6 bases and the J gene end by 4 bases; junction bases not matched to a gene: 6. In DNA form, the CDR3 reads TGTGCCAGCAGCCTCAAGACTAGCGGGAGGTACGAGCAGTACTTC. Its protein is CASSLKTSGRYEQYF. Drawing the rest from reference TRBV28 and TRBJ2-7, the complete variable domain is DVKVTQSSRYLVKRTGEKVFLECVQDMDHENMFWYRQDPGLGLRLIYFSYDVKMKEKGDIPEGYSVSREKKERFSLILESASTNQTSMYLCASSLKTSGRYEQYFGPGTRLTVT.

The rearrangement links TRBV9 to TRBJ1-2, with unresolved D. Germline-derived CDR1 and CDR2 are SGDLS and YYNGEE. V shed 7 bases and J shed 9 bases, with 16 bases lying between them. This CDR3 spans 12 amino acids. For the CDR3, the DNA is TGTGCCAGCTCTAAGGCAGAAGGTAGCTACACCTTC. As protein: CASSKAEGSYTF.

This chain's CDR3 is CASSLSSYQPQHF. The CDR3 nucleotides read TGTGCCAGCAGCCTATCCTCTTATCAGCCCCAGCATTTT. The gene calls are TRBV11-2 and TRBJ1-5; D remains ambiguous. The CDR3 runs 13 residues. V lost 5 bases, J lost 5 bases, and 10 bases lay in between. Per germline, CDR1 SGHAT and CDR2 FQNNGV.

This clonotype was counted a single time. This chain uses TRBV7-7 with TRBJ2-1; TRBD1 matches 9 bases. V lost 5 bases and J lost 7; bases outside the gene matches: 9. Germline CDR1 and CDR2: SSHAT and FNYEAQ (reference sequence). This CDR3 contains 15 residues. Here the CDR3 reads CASSPAGQGGNEQFF. In DNA form, the CDR3 reads TGTGCCAGCAGCCCAGCGGGACAGGGAGGGAATGAGCAGTTCTTC.

The chain joins TRBV20-1 to TRBJ2-1; 11 nucleotides match TRBD2. V lost 5 bases to trimming and J lost 12 bases; unmatched junction nucleotides: 9. Germline values: CDR1 DFQATT, CDR2 SNEGSKA (reference sequence). CDR3 length equals 13 residues. CDR3: CSAPGTSGSGQFF. The CDR3 bases are TGCAGTGCTCCCGGGACTAGCGGCTCAGGGCAGTTCTTC.

In its sample, this clonotype was seen once. CDR3 DNA: TGTGCCAGCAGTTTATACGGGGGCCCGGGGGAGCAGTACTTC. This gives the protein CASSLYGGPGEQYF. This chain uses TRBV27 with TRBJ2-7; D possibly uses TRBD1 or TRBD2 (6 bases each). This CDR3 is 14 amino acids long. Trimming removed 1 base at V and 7 bases at J, with 14 bases between. Germline CDR1 reads MNHEY; CDR2 reads SMNVEV (reference sequence).

This rearrangement joins TRBV11-2 to TRBJ2-2; D uncertain. The V gene lost 5 bases and the J gene lost 3 bases, with 13 bases spanning the gap. Germline-derived CDR1 and CDR2 are SGHAT and FQNNGV. The CDR3 runs to 15 residues. The CDR3 loop is CASSGIQWYTGELFF. The CDR3 nucleotides read TGTGCCAGCAGCGGAATCCAATGGTACACCGGGGAGCTGTTTTTT.

This clonotype was detected only a few times. Relative to the germline gene, one junction end is altered; a read error may explain this. This sequence joins TRBV5-1 and TRBJ2-7; D is undetermined. Germline CDR1 SGHRS, CDR2 YFSETQ. There are 13 residues in the CDR3. The CDR3 loop is CASSLVGSYEQYF. The CDR3, as DNA: TGTGCCAGTAGCTTGGTGGGATCCTACGAGCAGTACTTC.

Remarks on this clonotype: The junction differs from germline at one of its ends, possibly a read error. This chain joins TRBV6-6 and TRBJ2-7; 10 bases line up with TRBD2. The CDR3 runs to 12 residues. Looked up from germline, CDR1 is MNHNY and CDR2 is SVGAGI (reference sequence). The CDR3 region is CASSYSSGRGIF. CDR3 DNA sequence: TGTGCCAGCAGTTACTCGAGCGGGAGGGGAATATTC.

This clonotype has only one observation. The rearrangement uses TRBV5-1 and TRBJ2-7; D is perhaps TRBD1 or TRBD2 (5 bases each). Germline values: CDR1 SGHRS, CDR2 YFSETQ. The CDR3 contains 14 residues. V dropped 1 base and J dropped 2 bases, with 10 bases sitting between them. CDR3 nucleotide sequence: TGCGCCAGCAGCTTGTGGGACGGGACCTACGAGCAGTACTTC. It is translated as CASSLWDGTYEQYF.

The rearrangement uses TRBV30 and TRBJ1-4; the D is unclear. This CDR3 has 14 residues. Trimming shortened V by 5 bases and J by 8 bases, and 18 bases separated the two germline ends. CDR1 and CDR2 (germline): GTSNPN, SVGIG (reference sequence). For the CDR3, the DNA is TGTGCCTGGGGCGGTAACCCTATATTCGAAAAACTGTTTTTT. Its protein is CAWGGNPIFEKLFF.

This rearrangement joins TRBV23-1 to TRBJ1-1, with TRBD1 matching over 7 bases. TRBV23-1 is recorded as an ORF, its role being uncertain. This CDR3 is 20 amino acids long. The junction had 24 bases not matched to a gene; V was cut back by 3 bases and J by 5 bases. CDR3 coding DNA: TGCGCCAGCAGTCAGTTTGGCCCTTCGGCTAAACGGACAGGACGTACTGAAGCTTTCTTT. The encoded protein is CASSQFGPSAKRTGRTEAFF.

The chain combines TRBV18 with TRBJ1-2, with D possibly being TRBD1 (6 bases). Germline lookup yields CDR1 KGHSH and CDR2 LQKENI. The CDR3 extends over 14 amino acids. V lost 1 base and J lost 5, with 11 bases in between. Here the CDR3 reads CASSPQGETYGYTF. For the CDR3, the DNA is TGTGCCAGCTCACCACAGGGGGAAACTTATGGCTACACCTTC.

The chain couples TRBV24-1 to TRBJ1-2, with a weak D call TRBD1 (6 bases). The CDR3 loop spans 17 amino acids. V was pared by 0 bases and J by 5 bases, with 18 bases between. The germline CDR1 and CDR2 sequences are KGHDR and SFDVKD. The CDR3 DNA reads as TGTGCCACCAGTGATTTGCCAAACGCTTACAGGGAGTATGGCTACACCTTC. Protein sequence: CATSDLPNAYREYGYTF.

V and J are TRBV7-2 and TRBJ2-7, with D perhaps TRBD1 or TRBD2 (5 bases each). This CDR3 has 13 amino acids. V lost 1 base to trimming and J lost 6 bases, with 10 bases between them. Germline assignment: CDR1 SGHTA and CDR2 FQGNSA. The CDR3 DNA sequence: TGTGCCAGCAGCTTAGGGGGGACGTTCGAGCAGTACTTC. This codes for CASSLGGTFEQYF.

The chain joins TRBV19 to TRBJ1-1; 12 positions agree with TRBD1. The CDR3 is 14 amino acids. The germline V gene encodes CDR1 LNHDA and CDR2 SQIVND (reference sequence). V dropped 8 bases and J dropped 8; count of bases not matched to a gene: 9. CDR3 residues: CASGTGGDSDEAFF. The CDR3, as DNA: TGTGCCAGTGGGACAGGGGGCGATTCTGACGAAGCTTTCTTT.

The V and J genes are TRBV28 and TRBJ2-7; unclear D gene. The V gene's germline CDR1 is MDHEN and CDR2 SYDVKM. Trimming took 4 bases from V and 0 from J, leaving 13 bases between them. The CDR3 is 15 amino acids. CDR3 in DNA: TGTGCCAGCAGTTCCTGGGCCACGAGCTCCTACGAGCAGTACTTC. Translated: CASSSWATSSYEQYF.

The chain has TRBV20-1 and TRBJ2-3, with 9 bases that match TRBD2. This CDR3 spans 16 amino acids. V lost 5 bases to trimming and J lost 1 base; unmatched junction nucleotides: 10. The germline CDR1 and CDR2 sequences are DFQATT and SNEGSKA (reference sequence). The CDR3 DNA reads TGCAGTGCTCGCCCCTTTAGCGGGAGCGGCACAGATACGCAGTATTTT. Translating gives CSARPFSGSGTDTQYF.

The chain has TRBV5-8 and TRBJ1-6, with 10 bases aligning to TRBD1. Germline V gene lookup returns CDR1 SGHTS and CDR2 YDEGEE. Trimming at V came to 4 bases and at J to 12 bases, leaving 10 bases not matched to a gene. The CDR3 covers 15 residues. CDR3 amino acids: CASSIAGTGVLPLHF. In DNA, the CDR3 is TGTGCCAGCAGCATCGCCGGGACAGGGGTATTACCCCTCCACTTT.

The gene calls are TRBV12-3 or TRBV12-4 and TRBJ2-3; no firm D call. The CDR3 contains 12 residues. V was shortened by 3 bases and J by 4 bases, with 5 bases between the two germline ends. CDR3 sequence reads: CASSFQADTQYF. CDR3 DNA sequence: TGTGCCAGCAGTTTTCAGGCAGATACGCAGTATTTT.

V gene TRBV20-1 combines with J gene TRBJ1-1; tentatively, D is TRBD1 (6 bases). V gave up 6 bases and J gave up 3 bases, with 14 bases separating them. The germline V gene has CDR1 DFQATT and CDR2 SNEGSKA (reference sequence). The CDR3 length is 13 residues. The CDR3 here is CSARTGYDTEAFF. Here the CDR3 DNA reads TGCAGTGCCCGAACAGGGTATGACACTGAAGCTTTCTTT.

This sequence joins TRBV12-3 or TRBV12-4 and TRBJ1-2; the D gene is possibly TRBD1 (5 bases). The CDR3 extends over 13 amino acids. Trimming shortened V by 8 bases and J by 7 bases, and 17 bases separated the two germline ends. CDR3 bases: TGTGCCAGCTTCTCCTGGGGGAGGGGTGGCTACACCTTC. Its translation: CASFSWGRGGYTF.

CDR3 loop: CSARPVTVLGEQFF. The CDR3 bases are TGCAGTGCTAGACCAGTTACGGTTTTGGGCGAGCAGTTCTTC. The chain couples TRBV20-1 to TRBJ2-1; unclear D gene. The length of the CDR3 is 14 residues. Germline-derived CDR1 and CDR2 are DFQATT and SNEGSKA (reference sequence). Trimming removed 2 bases from V and 10 bases from J, with 18 bases in between.

The rearrangement joins TRBV4-2 to TRBJ1-4; D gene uncertain. Trimming took off 6 bases at V and 2 bases at J, with 13 bases between the two ends. The CDR3 covers 15 residues. Germline V gives CDR1 LGHNA, CDR2 YNFKEQ. The CDR3 is CASSAGSVTNEKLFF. In DNA form, the CDR3 reads TGTGCCAGCAGTGCAGGCTCGGTGACTAATGAAAAACTGTTTTTT.